The 17 T cell receptor beta chains given below trace back to one sample, sequenced in a study of control samples from healthy donors and cancer patients. Some clones are missing from TCRdb's copy, which holds only in-frame ones; the method was immunoSEQ multiplex PCR. The table has 75,000 to 90,000 clones, 70% to 90% seen once. The material sequenced was blood. The receptors were gathered from a man in his fifties in good health.

This clone has just one count. This chain joins TRBV4-2 and TRBJ2-1; D may match TRBD1 or TRBD2 (5 bases each). The CDR3 runs 17 residues. Between the trimmed V and J ends, which lost 1 base and 4 bases, there was a span of 17 bases. CDR1 and CDR2 from the germline V gene are LGHNA and YNFKEQ. The CDR3 coding sequence is TGTGCCAGCAGCCAAGTTTTAGGGACCTGGGAATACAATGAGCAGTTCTTC. Encoded protein: CASSQVLGTWEYNEQFF.

The chain joins TRBV3-1 (or the pseudogene TRBV3-2) to TRBJ1-1; a possible D gene is TRBD1 (5 bases). There are 15 residues in the CDR3. CDR1 is LGHDT, CDR2 YNNKEL, per germline (reference sequence). Trimming took 1 base from V and 2 from J, leaving 11 bases between them. CDR3 bases: TGTGCCAGCAGCCAAGGTGACAGATTAAACACTGAAGCTTTCTTT. Residues: CASSQGDRLNTEAFF.

The rearrangement links TRBV6-5 to TRBJ2-7; 8 positions match TRBD2. Germline V gives CDR1 MNHEY, CDR2 SVGAGI. The CDR3 length is 14 residues. V lost 8 bases and J lost 3; bases outside the gene matches: 9. The CDR3 sequence is CASSRGSGDYEQYF. CDR3 coding DNA: TGTGCCAGCTCTCGCGGTAGCGGGGACTACGAGCAGTACTTC.

The chain is built from TRBV18 and TRBJ1-3, with TRBD1 as a possible D gene (6 bases). Trimming cost V 4 bases and J 0 bases, with 13 bases left between them. The CDR3 has 16 residues. Germline V gives CDR1 KGHSH, CDR2 LQKENI. The chain's CDR3 is CASSQRTANSGNTIYF. The CDR3 nucleotides are TGTGCCAGCTCACAACGGACAGCAAACTCTGGAAACACCATATATTTT.

CDR3 sequence (DNA): TGTGCCAGCAGCCCAACTTCACAGGGCGGCTACACCTTC. It specifies CASSPTSQGGYTF. The chain combines TRBV14 with TRBJ1-2; D possibly corresponds to TRBD1 (6 bases). The germline V and J ends were trimmed by 4 bases and 8 bases, with 14 bases remaining between them. CDR3 size: 13 residues. The V gene's germline CDR1 is SGHDN and CDR2 FVKESK.

This chain joins TRBV29-1 and TRBJ1-1, with 7 bases lining up with TRBD1. CDR3 length equals 14 residues. The germline CDR1 and CDR2 sequences are SQVTM and ANQGSEA. V lost 6 bases to trimming and J lost 1 base; unmatched junction nucleotides: 8. This CDR3 reads CSVIRGGRNTEAFF. CDR3 DNA: TGCAGCGTCATCAGGGGGGGGAGGAACACTGAAGCTTTCTTT. Full variable domain (missing parts from reference TRBV29-1 and TRBJ1-1): SAVISQKPSRDICQRGTSLTIQCQVDSQVTMMFWYRQQPGQSLTLIATANQGSEATYESGFVIDKFPISRPNLTFSTLTVSNMSPEDSSIYLCSVIRGGRNTEAFFGQGTRLTVV.

The chain employs TRBV6-1 and TRBJ1-2; D gene uncertain. V was clipped by 2 bases and J by 4 bases, with 11 bases between them. In germline, CDR1 is MNHNS, CDR2 SASEGT. This CDR3 spans 14 amino acids. The CDR3 reads CASSESYFSYGYTF. For the CDR3, the DNA is TGTGCCAGCAGTGAATCTTATTTCAGCTATGGCTACACCTTC.

The chain carries TRBV27 and TRBJ2-3; 12 positions match TRBD2. The CDR3 is made up of 17 amino acids. The germline V gene has CDR1 MNHEY and CDR2 SMNVEV (reference sequence). With 2 bases clipped from V and 3 bases from J, the junction kept 6 bases outside the gene matches. The CDR3 DNA is TGTGCCAGCAGTTTACTGCGGACTAGCGGGGTAACAGATACGCAGTATTTT. Translated: CASSLLRTSGVTDTQYF.

The genes are TRBV3-1 (or the pseudogene TRBV3-2) and TRBJ1-5; D ambiguous. Germline CDR1 LGHDT, CDR2 YNNKEL (reference sequence). The CDR3 runs 13 residues. V was clipped by 3 bases and J by 7 bases, with 10 bases between them. CDR3 region: CASSQGNGQPQHF. The CDR3 DNA follows: TGTGCCAGCAGCCAGGGCAACGGACAGCCCCAGCATTTT.

This clone was counted between two and nine times. J is TRBJ2-2 and V is TRBV3-1 (or the pseudogene TRBV3-2); TRBD2 aligns across 12 bases. There are 17 residues in the CDR3. Germline V gene lookup returns CDR1 LGHDT and CDR2 YNNKEL (reference sequence). J was trimmed by 0 bases and V by 7 bases; bases with no gene match: 6. The CDR3, as DNA: TGTGCCAGCACCCGACTAGCGGGGGCCGCGAACACCGGGGAGCTGTTTTTT. As protein: CASTRLAGAANTGELFF.

The chain has TRBV7-2 and TRBJ2-5; 15 bases agree with TRBD2. V lost 4 bases to trimming and J lost 5 bases; unmatched junction nucleotides: 5. This CDR3 is 16 amino acids long. Germline values: CDR1 SGHTA, CDR2 FQGNSA. The CDR3 loop is CASSSGLAGGHETQYF. DNA of the CDR3: TGTGCCAGCAGCTCCGGACTAGCGGGGGGGCATGAGACCCAGTACTTC.

The J gene is TRBJ2-5, the V gene TRBV2; 7 nucleotides align to TRBD1. Germline V gene data show CDR1 as SNHLY and CDR2 as FYNNEI. This CDR3 region has 13 residues. After removal of 6 bases from V and 3 bases from J, the junction contained 4 bases not matched to a gene. The CDR3 DNA reads TGTGCCAGCAGCCGGGACAGCAAAGAGACCCAGTACTTC. It yields the protein CASSRDSKETQYF.

This clone was seen a handful of times. V usage is TRBV6-5 and J usage is TRBJ1-3; D may be TRBD1 (5 bases). The CDR3 sequence is 14 residues long. In germline, CDR1 is MNHEY, CDR2 SVGAGI. V lost 8 bases, J lost 0 bases, and 11 bases lay in between. CDR3 sequence reads: CASRAGGSGNTIYF. For the CDR3, the DNA is TGTGCCAGCCGGGCGGGGGGCTCTGGAAACACCATATATTTT.

The chain employs TRBV19 and TRBJ1-1; the D is unclear. Germline loops: CDR1 LNHDA, CDR2 SQIVND (reference sequence). The CDR3 is made up of 13 amino acids. Trimming stripped 5 bases from V and 1 base from J, with 8 bases between. The CDR3 region is CASSGQWNTEAFF. Here the CDR3 DNA reads TGTGCCAGTAGTGGCCAATGGAACACTGAAGCTTTCTTT.

The J gene is TRBJ1-1, the V gene TRBV9, with no clear D. V was cut by 0 bases and J by 10 bases, with 13 bases left in between. CDR3 length: 13 amino acids. CDR1 and CDR2 (germline): SGDLS, YYNGEE. CDR3 sequence reads: CASSVDLEGPAFF. CDR3 DNA: TGTGCCAGCAGCGTAGATTTGGAGGGTCCAGCTTTCTTT.

V and J are TRBV5-8 and TRBJ1-6; D is uncertain. Trimming stripped 4 bases from V and 7 bases from J, with 9 bases between. Per germline, CDR1 SGHTS and CDR2 YDEGEE. The CDR3 covers 13 residues. CDR3 DNA sequence: TGTGCCAGCAGCCGACATCTGAATTCACCCCTCCACTTT. Its translation: CASSRHLNSPLHF.

The chain is built from TRBV7-9 and TRBJ1-1; D remains unclear. V lost 2 bases and J lost 0, with 4 bases in between. CDR1 and CDR2 (germline): SEHNR, FQNEAQ (reference sequence). This CDR3 has 13 residues. The CDR3 bases are TGTGCCAGCAGCTTATCGGTGAACACTGAAGCTTTCTTT. It specifies CASSLSVNTEAFF. Filled out from reference TRBV7-9 and TRBJ1-1, the complete variable domain reads DTGVSQNPRHKITKRGQNVTFRCDPISEHNRLYWYRQTLGQGPEFLTYFQNEAQLEKSRLLSDRFSAERPKGSFSTLEIQRTEQGDSAMYLCASSLSVNTEAFFGQGTRLTVV.